These T cell receptor beta chains were read from a single sample in a study of technical replicates of blood from a handful of donors. Sequenced by immunoSEQ multiplex PCR; TCRdb stores in-frame clones only, minus some. The repertoire consists of approximately 68,000 clones, with approximately 97% occurring once and the leading ten covering 0.25% to 0.35%. Sequencing input: T cells isolated from PBMCs. The receptor source for this set is a human donor in good health. Each CDR3 is given with its conserved first and last residue. D genes are given only for firm matches.

>TRBJ1-2|TRBV4-1|-
CASSQDIAGGARGYTF
>TRBJ1-2|TRBV27|-
CASSLSYPGYGYTF
>TRBJ2-7|TRBV19|-
CASSIDSTVYEQYF
>TRBJ2-7|TRBV6-1|TRBD1
CASSGITGEEQYF
>TRBJ2-7|TRBV7-6|-
CASSLVEGFGSYEQYF
>TRBJ2-7|TRBV6-1|TRBD1
CASSGGTGSYEQYF
>TRBJ2-1|TRBV7-2|-
CASSSLTSYNEQFF
>TRBJ1-2|TRBV6-6|-
CASSYSIAGYTF
>TRBJ2-2|TRBV5-4|-
CASSLVYTGELFF
>TRBJ2-7|TRBV10-3|TRBD2
CASGTSGYAYEQYF
>TRBJ1-1|TRBV4-3|-
CASSQGRGLGTEAFF
>TRBJ2-7|TRBV28|-
CASSLPRPVAVHEQYF
>TRBJ2-3|TRBV9|TRBD1
CASSTRTGGTDTQYF
>TRBJ2-7|TRBV7-9|-
CASTPIPFYEQYF
>TRBJ2-1|TRBV5-6|TRBD2
CASSYGTRSGNEQFF
>TRBJ2-1|TRBV4-1|TRBD2
CASSQAGREGHREQFF
>TRBJ1-2|TRBV29-1|-
CSVEGTAYSNYGYTF
>TRBJ2-4|TRBV7-2|TRBD2
CASSPGWGGAKNIQYF
>TRBJ1-2|TRBV10-3|-
CAIRSTSGDGYTF
>TRBJ2-1|TRBV28|-
CVSAQDKHIEEFF
>TRBJ1-2|TRBV2|TRBD1
CASSIRTGNGYTF
>TRBJ2-1|TRBV4-1|TRBD2
CASSQGGLAGENEQFF
>TRBJ2-7|TRBV27|TRBD1
CASSTLGQGTYEQYF
>TRBJ2-1|TRBV6-6|TRBD1
CASSFQGQGFYNEQFF
>TRBJ1-3|TRBV2|-
CASSDGLSGNTIYF
>TRBJ2-1|TRBV27|-
CASSLITGEHNEQFF
>TRBJ2-6|TRBV6-1|-
CASSELVQGPGANVLTF
>TRBJ2-1|TRBV6-6|-
CASSTGVGNEQFF
>TRBJ1-5|TRBV29-1|TRBD1
CSVLDRGLNQPQHF
>TRBJ2-1|TRBV7-6|TRBD2
CASSYSGKNNEQFF
>TRBJ1-1|TRBV4-1|TRBD1
CASSEETGRGTEAFF
>TRBJ1-1|TRBV29-1|TRBD1
CSVAGQGNTEAFF
>TRBJ2-7|TRBV7-8|TRBD1
CASSTRTGGGYEQYF